This TCR beta chain was obtained from a study of T cell responses to AZD1222 COVID-19 vaccine (dated by TCRdb to 2020 to 2023). The study in broad terms: AZD1222 recipients with second doses at about 4 weeks or about 12 weeks were pooled, because spike-specific TCR depth and breadth did not differ between schedules. TCR sequencing was performed for about 250 trial participants, of whom about 200 were given two doses of AZD1222 and around 25 were given two doses of MenACWY control vaccine. Enrollment into the trials was organized by age into subgroups of 18-55, 56-69 and 70-plus years, and those subgroups contained 148, 28 and 57 TCR-sequenced participants, respectively.

Concerning this clone: What antigen it recognizes has not been identified. No base quality values were provided; no much bigger clone lies one nucleotide off.

Broad study findings and their caveats: Spike-specific TCR breadth and depth rose significantly after two AZD1222 doses compared with day 0 and with MenACWY recipients. Participants were mostly white British, with more females than males. The authors suggested clonal diversity may have been underestimated. Nearly half of unique spike-specific TCRs reportedly recognized epitopes outside regions mutated in the B.1.351 and B.1.1.7 variants. In the small 56-69-year group, the increase in depth fell short of significance, most likely because of low power. Conclusions about previously exposed vaccinees are limited because only a handful of AZD1222 recipients were SARS-CoV-2 seropositive at baseline. Because no samples from the day 14 peak response were available, repertoires could be characterized only after the peak T cell response. The whole spike protein was spanned by vaccine-associated CD4 TCRs, and dominant responses were seen in regions 160-218 and 743-854.

According to the germline V gene, CDR1 reads MNHNS and CDR2 reads SASEGT. Trimming at the junction amounts to 2 bases on V and 4 bases on J, and the germline ends lie 5 bases apart. From the cysteine through the phenylalanine, the CDR3 covers 12 amino acids. The retained sequence is limited to the CDR3, 36 bases, with the frame set at the first base. The time point label on this specimen signifies: baseline before first vaccination. Samples from vaccinated people were obtained from the UK trials COV001 and COV002, which included a single-blind randomized controlled phase 2/3 trial of AZD1222 (ChAdOx1 nCoV-19) in healthy adults. For TCRbeta chain sequencing, PBMC samples from trial participants were taken at day 0 and at day 28 after the second dose. The CDR3 regions of human TCRbeta chains were subjected to immunosequencing. In the source study's methods: TCRs in the repertoires were compared against a reference library of SARS-CoV-2-specific TCRs that had been generated with the MIRA antigen-specificity platform. Breadth meant the fraction of unique TCRs that were SARS-CoV-2-associated, whereas depth meant the fraction of total T cells that were SARS-CoV-2-associated. Using the MIRA data, each spike-specific TCR was mapped to the spike region that the TCR reacts to and placed in a CD4 or CD8 class. Log10-transformed breadth and depth values were compared by one-way ANOVA with Sidak's multiple comparisons tests. TCRdb's version of the immuneACCESS table is confined to in-frame rearrangements and falls short of the full clone set. An unresolved V gene accounts for under half of the shortfall where checked; the remainder is of unknown origin. V and J calls and clone size come straight from that table; D and trimming were deduced from the DNA. Present in this sample are about 110,000 clones, 82% of which were seen just once. Of the sample, around 5% is held by the ten largest clones.

The receptor's source is an adult in good health. Rearrangement joined TRBV6-1 to TRBJ1-2; the D segment cannot be called with confidence. Sample: peripheral blood, taken on day 0 of AZD1222 vaccination. CDR3 sequence: CASSEYSYGYTF. The nucleotide sequence reads TGTGCCAGCAGTGAATACAGCTATGGCTACACCTTC.